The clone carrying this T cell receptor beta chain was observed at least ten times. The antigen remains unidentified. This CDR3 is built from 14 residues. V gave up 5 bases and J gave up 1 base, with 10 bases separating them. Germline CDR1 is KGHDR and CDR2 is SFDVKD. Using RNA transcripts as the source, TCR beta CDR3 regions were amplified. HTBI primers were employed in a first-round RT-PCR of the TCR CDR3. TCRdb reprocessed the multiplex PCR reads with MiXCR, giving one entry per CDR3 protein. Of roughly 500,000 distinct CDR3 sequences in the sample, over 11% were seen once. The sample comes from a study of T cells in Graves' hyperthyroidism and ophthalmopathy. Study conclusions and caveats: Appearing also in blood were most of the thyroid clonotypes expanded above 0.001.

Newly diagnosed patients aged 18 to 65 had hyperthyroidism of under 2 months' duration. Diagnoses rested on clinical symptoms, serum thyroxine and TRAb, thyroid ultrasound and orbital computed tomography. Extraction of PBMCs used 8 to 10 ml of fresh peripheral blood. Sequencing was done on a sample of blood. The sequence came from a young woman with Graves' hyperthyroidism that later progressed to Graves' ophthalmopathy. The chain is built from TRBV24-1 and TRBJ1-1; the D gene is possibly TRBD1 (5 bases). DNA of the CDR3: TGTGCCACCAGTGTTGGGACGGGGAACACTGAAGCTTTCTTT. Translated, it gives CATSVGTGNTEAFF.